Shown below are 27 T cell receptor beta chains from a single sample sequenced in a study of T cell responses to AZD1222 COVID-19 vaccine. The repertoire was sequenced with immunoSEQ multiplex PCR; TCRdb's copy has only in-frame clones and lacks some. The sample includes approximately 64,000 clones, less than 90% of them seen just once. The source material was peripheral blood, sampled on day 0 of AZD1222 vaccination. All receptors come from an adult in good health.

This chain joins TRBV3-1 (or the pseudogene TRBV3-2) and TRBJ2-3, with 7 nucleotides matching TRBD2. Germline V gene sequence: CDR1 LGHDT, CDR2 YNNKEL (reference sequence). The CDR3 has 14 residues. J was trimmed by 6 bases and V by 0 bases; bases with no gene match: 3. In DNA, the CDR3 is TGTGCCAGCAGCCAAGAGAGGGGAGGGGATACGCAGTATTTT. Translation gives CASSQERGGDTQYF.

CDR3 sequence: CAWSRNTEAFF. As DNA, the CDR3 is TGTGCCTGGAGCCGGAACACTGAAGCTTTCTTT. The chain joins TRBV30 to TRBJ1-1; D gene uncertain. V was trimmed by 3 bases and J by 1 base, leaving 3 bases between them. Germline CDR1 GTSNPN, CDR2 SVGIG (reference sequence). The CDR3 runs to 11 residues.

This chain joins TRBV6-5 and TRBJ1-5, with D possibly being TRBD1 (6 bases). From germline, CDR1 is MNHEY and CDR2 SVGAGI. The V gene lost 4 bases and the J gene lost 2 bases, with 15 bases spanning the gap. This CDR3 has 16 residues. The CDR3 region has the DNA TGTGCCAGCAGTTTGGGTAACAGGGTTGGCAATCAGCCCCAGCATTTT. This gives the protein CASSLGNRVGNQPQHF.

The gene calls are TRBV30 and TRBJ1-1; no definite D call. The CDR3 is 13 residues long. Germline V gene sequence: CDR1 GTSNPN, CDR2 SVGIG (reference sequence). Trimming took off 2 bases at V and 10 bases at J, with 17 bases between the two ends. CDR3 residues: CAWSPNRVEVAFF. DNA of the CDR3: TGTGCCTGGAGTCCCAATCGGGTGGAAGTAGCTTTCTTT.

This chain uses TRBV4-2 with TRBJ1-3; D perhaps matches TRBD1 (5 bases). The CDR3 totals 17 residues. V gave up 0 bases and J gave up 0 bases, with 12 bases separating them. The germline V gene encodes CDR1 LGHNA and CDR2 YNFKEQ. The CDR3 loop reads CASSQDTKGLSGNTIYF. CDR3 DNA sequence: TGTGCCAGCAGCCAAGACACAAAGGGGCTCTCTGGAAACACCATATATTTT.

This rearrangement joins TRBV13 to TRBJ2-3; 8 bases map to TRBD2. Germline V CDR1 and CDR2: PRHDT, FYEKMQ (reference sequence). V lost 5 bases to trimming and J lost 2 bases; unmatched junction nucleotides: 9. This CDR3 comprises 16 residues. DNA of the CDR3: TGTGCCAGCAGCCCTTCCGAGCGGGGGAACACAGATACGCAGTATTTT. Translated, it gives CASSPSERGNTDTQYF.

The chain joins TRBV11-3 to TRBJ2-5; TRBD2 is a possible D gene (5 bases). The CDR3 totals 16 residues. Trimming shortened V by 1 base and J by 5 bases, and 17 bases separated the two germline ends. Germline CDR1 and CDR2: SGHNT and YENEEA. DNA of the CDR3: TGTGCCAGCAGCTTAGGCCTCTCGGCCCCGGGGGAGACCCAGTACTTC. It specifies CASSLGLSAPGETQYF.

The chain links TRBV6-1 to TRBJ1-4; no firm D call. The CDR3 consists of 16 residues. Per the germline V gene, CDR1 is MNHNS and CDR2 is SASEGT. V lost 2 bases and J 5 bases, leaving 15 bases between the germline ends. The chain's CDR3 is CASSEIIGAGNEKLFF. CDR3 in DNA: TGTGCCAGCAGTGAAATAATAGGAGCTGGAAATGAAAAACTGTTTTTT.

This clone was detected only once. CDR3 in DNA: TGCAGCGTCGAACTGACAGGGGGCACTGAAGCTTTCTTT. Translating gives CSVELTGGTEAFF. This sequence joins TRBV29-1 and TRBJ1-1; 9 bases align to TRBD1. J gave up 4 bases and V 6 bases, and 6 bases lay outside the gene matches. Germline lookup yields CDR1 SQVTM and CDR2 ANQGSEA. The CDR3 totals 13 residues.

The genes are TRBV19 and TRBJ2-5; D possibly corresponds to TRBD2 (6 bases). Trimming took off 7 bases at V and 1 base at J, with 19 bases between the two ends. Germline values: CDR1 LNHDA, CDR2 SQIVND (reference sequence). The CDR3 has 16 amino acids. DNA of the CDR3: TGTGCCAGTACCCCACTGGGAGTGGGAGGCCAAGAGACCCAGTACTTC. Translating it yields CASTPLGVGGQETQYF.

V and J are TRBV28 and TRBJ1-1; no clear D gene. Trimming shortened V by 7 bases and J by 4 bases, and 7 bases separated the two germline ends. The CDR3 spans 11 residues. The germline gives CDR1 MDHEN, CDR2 SYDVKM. The CDR3 here is CASTLGTEAFF. In nucleotides, the CDR3 is TGTGCCAGCACCCTAGGCACTGAAGCTTTCTTT.

In this sample, this clone turned up once. This chain joins TRBV28 and TRBJ1-2; possible D gene TRBD1, 6 bases. Germline values: CDR1 MDHEN, CDR2 SYDVKM. V was shortened by 5 bases and J by 4 bases, with 20 bases between the two germline ends. This CDR3 has 16 residues. The CDR3, as DNA: TGTGCCAGCAGTCCTACCGGGACACCGAGGATCTATGGCTACACCTTC. Protein product: CASSPTGTPRIYGYTF.

This chain uses TRBV7-9 with TRBJ2-7, with no clear D. The CDR3 contains 12 residues. V was clipped by 5 bases and J by 2 bases, with 7 bases between them. Germline assignment: CDR1 SEHNR and CDR2 FQNEAQ (reference sequence). The CDR3 coding sequence is TGTGCCAGCAGCCTGACAACCTACGAGCAGTACTTC. Its protein product is CASSLTTYEQYF.

The chain links TRBV27 to TRBJ2-2; the match to TRBD2 covers 7 bases. The J segment lost 3 bases and the V segment lost 0 bases, leaving 1 base of the junction unmatched. Per the germline V gene, CDR1 is MNHEY and CDR2 is SMNVEV (reference sequence). The CDR3 consists of 15 residues. The chain's CDR3 is CASSLSAGDTGELFF. CDR3 nucleotide sequence: TGTGCCAGCAGTTTATCGGCGGGGGACACCGGGGAGCTGTTTTTT.

V is TRBV30 and J is TRBJ2-3, with D perhaps matching TRBD1 or TRBD2 (6 bases each). CDR1 is GTSNPN and CDR2 is SVGIG in the germline V gene (reference sequence). Between the trimmed V and J ends, which lost 2 bases and 1 base, there was a span of 19 bases. The CDR3 is made up of 17 amino acids. CDR3 in amino acids: CAWSPWGAGARTDTQYF. CDR3 DNA sequence: TGTGCCTGGAGTCCATGGGGGGCAGGGGCTCGCACAGATACGCAGTATTTT.

The chain recombines TRBV7-9 with TRBJ1-1; possibly TRBD1 for D (5 bases). Germline loops: CDR1 SEHNR, CDR2 FQNEAQ (reference sequence). V was cut by 2 bases and J by 1 base, with 8 bases left in between. CDR3 length: 14 amino acids. The CDR3 loop reads CASSLRGRNTEAFF. CDR3 nucleotides: TGTGCCAGCAGCTTACGGGGACGGAACACTGAAGCTTTCTTT.

The V and J genes are TRBV5-1 and TRBJ2-3, with 10 bases matching TRBD2. The CDR3 is 15 amino acids. Germline V gene data show CDR1 as SGHRS and CDR2 as YFSETQ. J lost 6 bases, V lost 3 bases, and 7 bases had no gene match. The CDR3 loop is CASSSGAGGQDTQYF. The CDR3 nucleotides are TGCGCCAGCAGCTCCGGAGCGGGGGGGCAGGATACGCAGTATTTT. Variable domain in full (rest from reference TRBV5-1 and TRBJ2-3): KAGVTQTPRYLIKTRGQQVTLSCSPISGHRSVSWYQQTPGQGLQFLFEYFSETQRNKGNFPGRFSGRQFSNSRSEMNVSTLELGDSALYLCASSSGAGGQDTQYFGPGTRLTVL.

The genes are TRBV7-9 and TRBJ1-3; D is uncertain. This CDR3 has 14 residues. Trimming cost V 3 bases and J 3 bases, with 9 bases left between them. Germline-derived CDR1 and CDR2 are SEHNR and FQNEAQ (reference sequence). CDR3 sequence: CASSFYSGGNTIYF. CDR3 coding DNA: TGTGCCAGCAGCTTTTACAGTGGTGGAAACACCATATATTTT.

The V and J genes are TRBV9 and TRBJ2-2, with 11 bases aligning to TRBD2. V shed 0 bases and J 6 bases; nucleotides not matched to a gene: 10. CDR1 and CDR2 from the germline V gene are SGDLS and YYNGEE. The CDR3 has 18 residues. The CDR3 nucleotides are TGTGCCAGCAGCGTAGGCCCTAGCGGGGGGCGATCCCCCGGGGAGCTGTTTTTT. Protein: CASSVGPSGGRSPGELFF. The whole variable domain, filled in from reference TRBV9 and TRBJ2-2, reads DSGVTQTPKHLITATGQRVTLRCSPRSGDLSVYWYQQSLDQGLQFLIQYYNGEERAKGNILERFSAQQFPDLHSELNLSSLELGDSALYFCASSVGPSGGRSPGELFFGEGSRLTVL.

V gene TRBV20-1 combines with J gene TRBJ2-7; TRBD2 matches at 11 bases. The CDR3 loop spans 17 amino acids. V lost 3 bases to trimming and J lost 0 bases; unmatched junction nucleotides: 10. Germline loops: CDR1 DFQATT, CDR2 SNEGSKA (reference sequence). CDR3 DNA sequence: TGCAGTGCTAGTGGGGCTAGCGGGGGGCAAAACTCCTACGAGCAGTACTTC. This encodes CSASGASGGQNSYEQYF.

This clone came up a few times. The J gene is TRBJ2-5, the V gene TRBV27; D may be TRBD2 (6 bases). Germline CDR1 MNHEY, CDR2 SMNVEV (reference sequence). The V gene lost 4 bases and the J gene lost 8 bases, with 11 bases spanning the gap. This CDR3 is 12 amino acids long. CDR3 DNA sequence: TGTGCCAGCAGTTGGCCCGGGGGAACCCAGTACTTC. Translation gives CASSWPGGTQYF.

V is TRBV7-9 and J is TRBJ2-1, with 8 bases aligning to TRBD2. The germline V gene has CDR1 SEHNR and CDR2 FQNEAQ (reference sequence). The J segment lost 5 bases and the V segment lost 1 base, leaving 10 bases of the junction unmatched. The CDR3 has 17 residues. The DNA for the CDR3 is TGTGCCAGCAGCTTAGTGTTGGCTAGCGGGTTTCACAATGAGCAGTTCTTC. Translation gives CASSLVLASGFHNEQFF.

This clone was counted between two and nine times. This chain connects TRBV28 to TRBJ2-7, with 10 bases identical to TRBD1. V was pared by 6 bases and J by 5 bases, with 10 bases of the junction left unmatched. The CDR3 sequence is 15 residues long. Germline loops: CDR1 MDHEN, CDR2 SYDVKM. The CDR3 nucleotides are TGTGCCAGCAGCTCCCCGGGACAGGGGTATGACGAGCAGTACTTC. Amino acid sequence: CASSSPGQGYDEQYF.

This chain joins TRBV19 and TRBJ1-2; D possibly corresponds to TRBD1 (5 bases). The CDR3 has 15 amino acids. Germline V lookup: CDR1 LNHDA, CDR2 SQIVND (reference sequence). The ends were cut back, 7 bases at V and 7 bases at J, with 22 bases in the middle. The CDR3 nucleotides are TGTGCCAGTACCAATAGTGGGACGTATCACGGTGGCTACACCTTC. Protein: CASTNSGTYHGGYTF.

The chain couples TRBV20-1 to TRBJ1-4; D not resolved. The germline V gene encodes CDR1 DFQATT and CDR2 SNEGSKA (reference sequence). Trimming took off 3 bases at V and 3 bases at J, with 8 bases between the two ends. The CDR3 loop spans 13 amino acids. The CDR3 DNA sequence: TGCAGTGCTAGTCCCCAGTCTAATGAAAAACTGTTTTTT. Protein product: CSASPQSNEKLFF.

This chain uses TRBV9 with TRBJ2-3; 7 bases align to TRBD1. Trimming cost V 3 bases and J 0 bases; bases outside gene matches: 4. CDR1 and CDR2 from the germline V gene are SGDLS and YYNGEE. The CDR3 consists of 15 residues. For the CDR3, the DNA is TGTGCCAGCAGCGAAGGGGGCAGTAGCACAGATACGCAGTATTTT. Amino acids: CASSEGGSSTDTQYF.

The chain uses TRBV7-9 and TRBJ1-6; TRBD1 might be the D (5 bases). The V and J ends lost 1 base and 10 bases respectively, with 17 bases between them. Germline V CDR1 and CDR2: SEHNR, FQNEAQ (reference sequence). The CDR3 sequence is 16 residues long. The DNA of the CDR3 is TGTGCCAGCAGCTTAGGGACATGGGCAGTACAGTCACCCCTCCACTTT. Its protein product is CASSLGTWAVQSPLHF.